The 22 T cell receptor beta chains listed next were all sequenced from one sample in a study of beta chain features in type 1 diabetes. The isolated RNA, all of it, was reverse transcribed, so expressed TCRB transcripts were what got sequenced. Profiling relied on immunoSEQ multiplex PCR, and the TCRdb table lists in-frame clones only, not all of them. The table includes under 900,000 clones, 17% detected once. Sequencing was done on a sample of naive CD4+ T cells from blood. These receptors came from a woman aged 18 to 35 in good health.

This clone was counted a few times. DNA for the CDR3: TGTGCCAGCAGCTTACGAGGAGTCCCAGGGAATGAGCAGTTCTTC. Protein sequence: CASSLRGVPGNEQFF. J is TRBJ2-1 and V is TRBV7-3; D might be TRBD1 (5 bases). This CDR3 has 15 residues. The V end was cut by 2 bases, the J end by 7 bases, with 15 bases between. Germline assignment: CDR1 SGHTA and CDR2 FQGTGA. The whole variable domain, filled in from reference TRBV7-3 and TRBJ2-1, reads GAGVSQTPSNKVTEKGKYVELRCDPISGHTALYWYRQSLGQGPEFLIYFQGTGAADDSGLPNDRFFAVRPEGSVSTLKIQRTERGDSAVYLCASSLRGVPGNEQFFGPGTRLTVL.

This clone was seen a few times. The chain combines TRBV28 with TRBJ2-5; D call uncertain. Germline values: CDR1 MDHEN, CDR2 SYDVKM. The CDR3 runs to 13 residues. V lost 1 base and J 5 bases, leaving 8 bases between the germline ends. This CDR3 is CASSLLSKETQYF. The CDR3 nucleotides read TGTGCCAGCAGTTTATTAAGCAAGGAGACCCAGTACTTC.

V gene TRBV4-2 combines with J gene TRBJ2-3; 8 nucleotides align to TRBD2. The junction had 10 bases not matched to a gene; V was cut back by 5 bases and J by 3 bases. The V gene's germline CDR1 is LGHNA and CDR2 YNFKEQ. The CDR3 covers 16 residues. The CDR3 spells CASSSFIAGPTDTQYF. CDR3 DNA: TGTGCCAGCAGCTCGTTCATAGCGGGACCGACAGATACGCAGTATTTT.

In this sample, this clone turned up a few times. The chain employs TRBV7-2 and TRBJ2-3; TRBD2 matches 11 bases. V shed 0 bases, J shed 4 bases, and the junction held 6 bases outside the gene matches. This CDR3 contains 17 residues. The germline V gene encodes CDR1 SGHTA and CDR2 FQGNSA. CDR3 residues: CASSLAASGRYADTQYF. The CDR3 DNA follows: TGTGCCAGCAGCTTAGCGGCTAGCGGGAGGTACGCAGATACGCAGTATTTT. The variable domain in full, completed from reference TRBV7-2 and TRBJ2-3, reads GAGVSQSPSNKVTEKGKDVELRCDPISGHTALYWYRQSLGQGLEFLIYFQGNSAPDKSGLPSDRFSAERTGGSVSTLTIQRTQQEDSAVYLCASSLAASGRYADTQYFGPGTRLTVL.

This clone was seen more than once but under ten times. This sequence joins TRBV7-2 and TRBJ2-1; 7 nucleotides align to TRBD2. Germline V gene sequence: CDR1 SGHTA, CDR2 FQGNSA. The CDR3 totals 14 residues. V lost 5 bases to trimming and J lost 7 bases; unmatched junction nucleotides: 8. CDR3 in DNA: TGTGCCAGCAGCCAACGAACGGGGGGTAATGAGCAGTTCTTC. Translating it yields CASSQRTGGNEQFF. Full variable domain (remainder filled in from reference TRBV7-2 and TRBJ2-1): GAGVSQSPSNKVTEKGKDVELRCDPISGHTALYWYRQSLGQGLEFLIYFQGNSAPDKSGLPSDRFSAERTGGSVSTLTIQRTQQEDSAVYLCASSQRTGGNEQFFGPGTRLTVL.

This clone has a handful of counts. The rearrangement links TRBV28 to TRBJ2-7; D possibly corresponds to TRBD2 (6 bases). V lost 6 bases and J 6 bases, leaving 15 bases between the germline ends. This CDR3 comprises 13 residues. Germline values: CDR1 MDHEN, CDR2 SYDVKM. The CDR3 sequence: CASSLTQGLEQYF. CDR3 sequence (DNA): TGTGCCAGCAGCCTGACCCAGGGACTCGAGCAGTACTTC.

This clone was observed a few times. The CDR3 nucleotides are TGCAGCGTTGAAGGGGTTCACAATCAGCCCCAGCATTTT. This codes for CSVEGVHNQPQHF. V and J are TRBV29-1 and TRBJ1-5; D call uncertain. CDR1 SQVTM and CDR2 ANQGSEA come from the germline V gene. With 1 base removed from V and 3 bases from J, the gap between germline ends came to 7 bases. The CDR3 covers 13 residues.

The J gene is TRBJ2-1, the V gene TRBV27, with TRBD2 matching 7 bases. The V gene end was trimmed by 6 bases and the J gene end by 4 bases; junction bases not matched to a gene: 6. CDR1 and CDR2 from the germline V gene are MNHEY and SMNVEV (reference sequence). The CDR3 has 14 amino acids. CDR3 nucleotide sequence: TGTGCCAGCAGGACGGCTAGCGGATACAATGAGCAGTTCTTC. Amino acid sequence: CASRTASGYNEQFF.

This rearrangement joins TRBV5-1 to TRBJ2-5; TRBD2 matches at 9 bases. The CDR3 totals 14 residues. The ends lost 5 bases at V and 5 bases at J; junction bases unmatched: 7. Germline V gene lookup returns CDR1 SGHRS and CDR2 YFSETQ. The CDR3: CASSFSGSSETQYF. The CDR3, as DNA: TGCGCCAGCAGTTTTAGCGGGAGCTCGGAGACCCAGTACTTC.

The chain couples TRBV28 to TRBJ1-5, with D maybe TRBD1 (6 bases). Germline CDR1 is MDHEN and CDR2 is SYDVKM. The V end lost 3 bases, the J end lost 5 bases, and 8 bases lay between the germline ends. The CDR3 has 13 residues. The CDR3 loop is CASSLDSYQPQHF. The CDR3 nucleotides are TGTGCCAGCAGTTTGGACAGCTATCAGCCCCAGCATTTT.

This clone was observed a handful of times. The rearrangement links TRBV6-6 to TRBJ1-2; no definite D call. This CDR3 spans 12 amino acids. The V end was cut by 6 bases, the J end by 4 bases, with 9 bases between. Per the germline V gene, CDR1 is MNHNY and CDR2 is SVGAGI (reference sequence). CDR3 nucleotide sequence: TGTGCCAGCAGCAAGGCGGGCTATGGCTACACCTTC. Encoded protein: CASSKAGYGYTF.

The chain combines TRBV28 with TRBJ2-5; 7 positions match TRBD1. The CDR3 spans 16 residues. The germline gives CDR1 MDHEN, CDR2 SYDVKM. V dropped 6 bases and J dropped 3; count of bases not matched to a gene: 13. CDR3 DNA sequence: TGTGCCAGCAGCCTAACCCGGACAGGACGTAAAGAGACCCAGTACTTC. Encoded protein: CASSLTRTGRKETQYF.

Turning to this clone: One end of the junction varies from germline; a read error may be responsible. V is TRBV7-7 and J is TRBJ1-1, with D perhaps matching TRBD1 (5 bases). Germline lookup yields CDR1 SSHAT and CDR2 FNYEAQ (reference sequence). The CDR3 sequence is 13 residues long. The CDR3 DNA reads as TGTGCTAGCAGCCTCGGGACGAACACTGAAGCTTTCTTT. It encodes CASSLGTNTEAFF. The complete variable domain, with remaining parts taken from reference TRBV7-7 and TRBJ1-1, reads GAGVSQSPRYKVTKRGQDVTLRCDPISSHATLYWYQQALGQGPEFLTYFNYEAQPDKSGLPSDRFSAERPEGSISTLTIQRTEQRDSAMYRCASSLGTNTEAFFGQGTRLTVV.

This clone was counted between two and nine times. The chain couples TRBV6-6 to TRBJ2-1, with 7 bases lining up with TRBD2. The CDR3 covers 12 residues. Germline V gene lookup returns CDR1 MNHNY and CDR2 SVGAGI (reference sequence). After removal of 8 bases from V and 6 bases from J, the junction contained 4 bases not matched to a gene. CDR3 sequence (DNA): TGTGCCAGCGGGAGGGATTCCAATGAGCAGTTCTTC. Its translation is CASGRDSNEQFF.

About this clone: At the DNA level, this CDR3 is encoded by other sequences in the same sample as well. V and J are TRBV9 and TRBJ2-6; D ambiguous. Trimming cost V 0 bases and J 0 bases, with 4 bases left between them. This CDR3 spans 15 amino acids. Germline V gene lookup returns CDR1 SGDLS and CDR2 YYNGEE. The CDR3 spells CASSVGGSGANVLTF. CDR3 nucleotides: TGTGCCAGCAGCGTAGGGGGCTCTGGGGCCAACGTCCTGACTTTC.

A few counts support this clone. This chain connects TRBV19 to TRBJ2-2; TRBD1 or TRBD2 may be the D gene (5 bases each). CDR3 length: 17 amino acids. Germline CDR1 reads LNHDA; CDR2 reads SQIVND (reference sequence). V was clipped by 3 bases and J by 0 bases, with 14 bases between them. The CDR3 nucleotides read TGTGCCAGTAGTATTTCCTCCGGGACCTCGAACACCGGGGAGCTGTTTTTT. Translated, it gives CASSISSGTSNTGELFF.

This clone has more than one count but fewer than ten. The V gene is TRBV4-2, the J gene TRBJ2-7; D perhaps matches TRBD2 (5 bases). The V gene's germline CDR1 is LGHNA and CDR2 YNFKEQ. The CDR3 contains 15 residues. V lost 0 bases and J lost 4, with 13 bases in between. The DNA of the CDR3 is TGTGCCAGCAGCCAAGATCTGGCTAGCAGATACGAGCAGTACTTC. Its translation: CASSQDLASRYEQYF.

The genes are TRBV28 and TRBJ1-5, with 9 bases fitting TRBD1. Germline lookup yields CDR1 MDHEN and CDR2 SYDVKM. The V gene end was trimmed by 4 bases and the J gene end by 5 bases; junction bases not matched to a gene: 3. The CDR3 is 14 amino acids. CDR3 in DNA: TGTGCCAGCAGTTCACAGGGGGCTTATCAGCCCCAGCATTTT. This codes for CASSSQGAYQPQHF.

This clone was observed a few times. The chain uses TRBV19 and TRBJ2-1, with D perhaps TRBD1 or TRBD2 (6 bases each). V gave up 7 bases and J gave up 0 bases, with 19 bases separating them. This CDR3 is 17 amino acids long. Germline CDR1 and CDR2: LNHDA and SQIVND (reference sequence). DNA of the CDR3: TGTGCCAGTACCCCCCGGGGGCAAACAAGCTCCTACAATGAGCAGTTCTTC. Translated: CASTPRGQTSSYNEQFF.

This clone has more than one count but fewer than ten. The chain links TRBV7-2 to TRBJ2-7; 9 nucleotides align to TRBD2. Germline lookup yields CDR1 SGHTA and CDR2 FQGNSA. V shed 8 bases and J 3 bases; nucleotides not matched to a gene: 11. The CDR3 has 15 amino acids. CDR3 DNA sequence: TGTGCCAGCCAAAAGCGGCTAGCGGGAAACTACGAGCAGTACTTC. It yields the protein CASQKRLAGNYEQYF.

This clone was observed a few times. The chain links TRBV27 to TRBJ1-2, with TRBD1 matching over 8 bases. Germline CDR1 MNHEY, CDR2 SMNVEV (reference sequence). The trim removed 5 bases at V and 5 bases at J, leaving 1 base unmatched. CDR3 length equals 12 residues. The CDR3 reads CASSDRGYGYTF. The CDR3 DNA sequence: TGTGCCAGCAGTGACAGGGGATATGGCTACACCTTC.

The chain employs TRBV9 and TRBJ2-2, with 9 bases that match TRBD2. The CDR3 runs 16 residues. The germline CDR1 and CDR2 sequences are SGDLS and YYNGEE. The ends lost 0 bases at V and 6 bases at J; junction bases unmatched: 6. The CDR3 DNA follows: TGTGCCAGCAGCGTAGGCGGGAGGGTCCAAGCCGGGGAGCTGTTTTTT. Its translation is CASSVGGRVQAGELFF.